In this sample, the clone carrying this T cell receptor (beta chain) turned up a few times. This record comes from a study of blood T cells in healthy people across ages. Germline CDR1 reads MNHNY; CDR2 reads SVGAGI (reference sequence). The CDR3 sequence is 14 residues long. The ends lost 2 bases at V and 4 bases at J; junction bases unmatched: 1. A J-beta primer mix and a sample-barcoded 5' primer were used in a second PCR of about 6 to 12 cycles. TCRdb re-called the 5' RACE reads through MiXCR, storing one row per CDR3 protein. The table has 1.4 million to 1.5 million distinct CDR3 sequences, around two fifths seen once.

This TCR was sampled from a woman aged 18-35 years in good health. V is TRBV6-6 and J is TRBJ1-2, with 10 positions matching TRBD1. The sequenced material came from blood. The CDR3 sequence: CASSYRDRGYGYTF. The CDR3 bases are TGTGCCAGCAGTTACCGGGACAGGGGCTATGGCTACACCTTC.